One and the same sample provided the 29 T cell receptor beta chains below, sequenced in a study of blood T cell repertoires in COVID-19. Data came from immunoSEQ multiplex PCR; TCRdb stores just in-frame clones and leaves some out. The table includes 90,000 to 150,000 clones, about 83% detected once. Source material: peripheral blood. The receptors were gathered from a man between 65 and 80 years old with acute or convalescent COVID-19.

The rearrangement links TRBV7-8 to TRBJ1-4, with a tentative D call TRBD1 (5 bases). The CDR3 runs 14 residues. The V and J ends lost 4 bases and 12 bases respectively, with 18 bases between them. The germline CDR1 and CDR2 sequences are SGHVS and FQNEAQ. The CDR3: CASSWAPWTGELFF. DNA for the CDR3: TGTGCCAGCAGCTGGGCTCCTTGGACGGGGGAACTGTTTTTT.

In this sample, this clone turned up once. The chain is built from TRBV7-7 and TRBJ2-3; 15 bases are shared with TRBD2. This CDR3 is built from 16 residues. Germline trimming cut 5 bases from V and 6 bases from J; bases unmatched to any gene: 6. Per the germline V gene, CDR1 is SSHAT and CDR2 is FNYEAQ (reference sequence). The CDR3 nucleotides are TGTGCCAGCAGCCCGGGACTAGCGGGAGGTGCGGATACGCAGTATTTT. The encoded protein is CASSPGLAGGADTQYF.

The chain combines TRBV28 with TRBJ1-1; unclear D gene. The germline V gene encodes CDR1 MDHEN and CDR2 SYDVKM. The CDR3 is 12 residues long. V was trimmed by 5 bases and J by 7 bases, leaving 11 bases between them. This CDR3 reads CASSLAASEAFF. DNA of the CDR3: TGTGCCAGCAGTCTAGCGGCCAGTGAAGCTTTCTTT.

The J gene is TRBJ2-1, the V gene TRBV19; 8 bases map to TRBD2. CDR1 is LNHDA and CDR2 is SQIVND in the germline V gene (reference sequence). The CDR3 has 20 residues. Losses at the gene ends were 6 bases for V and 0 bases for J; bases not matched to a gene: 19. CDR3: CASSSTTIGRASSSYNEQFF. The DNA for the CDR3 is TGTGCCAGTAGCTCAACCACTATCGGGAGGGCCTCGAGCTCCTACAATGAGCAGTTCTTC.

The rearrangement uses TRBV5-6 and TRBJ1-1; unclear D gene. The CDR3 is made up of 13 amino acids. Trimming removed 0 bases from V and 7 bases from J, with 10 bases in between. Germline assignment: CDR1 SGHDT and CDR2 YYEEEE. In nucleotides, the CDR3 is TGTGCCAGCAGCTTGGACGGTGAGATTGAAGCTTTCTTT. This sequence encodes CASSLDGEIEAFF.

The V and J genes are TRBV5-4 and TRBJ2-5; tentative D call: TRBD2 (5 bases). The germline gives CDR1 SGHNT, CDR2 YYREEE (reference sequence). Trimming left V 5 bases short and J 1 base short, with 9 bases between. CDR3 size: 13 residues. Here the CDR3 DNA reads TGTGCCAGCAGTAGGGAGCCCCAAGAGACCCAGTACTTC. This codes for CASSREPQETQYF.

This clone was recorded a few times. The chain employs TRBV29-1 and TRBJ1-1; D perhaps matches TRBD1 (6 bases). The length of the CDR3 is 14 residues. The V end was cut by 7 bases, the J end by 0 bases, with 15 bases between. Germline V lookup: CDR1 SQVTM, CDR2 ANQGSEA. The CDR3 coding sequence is TGCAGCGCCTCGAGGACAGTCTTGAACACTGAAGCTTTCTTT. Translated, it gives CSASRTVLNTEAFF.

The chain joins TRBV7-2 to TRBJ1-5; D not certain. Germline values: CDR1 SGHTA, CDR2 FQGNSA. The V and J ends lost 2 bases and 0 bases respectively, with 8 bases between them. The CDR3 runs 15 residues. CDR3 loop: CASSLSQISNQPQHF. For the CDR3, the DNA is TGTGCCAGCAGCTTATCCCAGATTAGCAATCAGCCCCAGCATTTT.

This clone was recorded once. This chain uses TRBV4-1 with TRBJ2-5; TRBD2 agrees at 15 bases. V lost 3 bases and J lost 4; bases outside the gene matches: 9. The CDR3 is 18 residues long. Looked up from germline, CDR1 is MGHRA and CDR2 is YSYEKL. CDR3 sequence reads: CASSQIGLAGGRGETQYF. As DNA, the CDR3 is TGCGCCAGCAGCCAGATTGGACTAGCGGGGGGGCGGGGAGAGACCCAGTACTTC.

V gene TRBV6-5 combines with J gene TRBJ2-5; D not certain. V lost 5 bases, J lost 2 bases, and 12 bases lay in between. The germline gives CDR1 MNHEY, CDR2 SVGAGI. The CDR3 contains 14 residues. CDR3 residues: CASSPRFYQETQYF. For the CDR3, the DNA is TGTGCCAGCAGTCCCCGATTCTATCAAGAGACCCAGTACTTC.

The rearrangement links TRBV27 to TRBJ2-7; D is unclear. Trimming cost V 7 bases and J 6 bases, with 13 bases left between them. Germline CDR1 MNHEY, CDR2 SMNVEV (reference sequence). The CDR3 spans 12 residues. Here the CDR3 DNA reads TGTGCCAGCACCAAACCTTCGGGCGAGCAGTACTTC. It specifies CASTKPSGEQYF.

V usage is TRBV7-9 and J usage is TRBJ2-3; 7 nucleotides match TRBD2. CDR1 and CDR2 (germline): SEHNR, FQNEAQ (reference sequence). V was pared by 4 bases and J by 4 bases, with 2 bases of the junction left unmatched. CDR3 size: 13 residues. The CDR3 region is CASSSRGADTQYF. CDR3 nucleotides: TGTGCCAGCAGCTCCCGGGGGGCAGATACGCAGTATTTT.

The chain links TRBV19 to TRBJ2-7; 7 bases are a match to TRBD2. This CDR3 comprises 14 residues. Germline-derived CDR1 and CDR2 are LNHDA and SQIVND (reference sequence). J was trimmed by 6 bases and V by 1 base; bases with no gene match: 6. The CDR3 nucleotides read TGTGCCAGTAGTATAGCCGGGAGCGGGGTCGAGCAGTACTTC. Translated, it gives CASSIAGSGVEQYF. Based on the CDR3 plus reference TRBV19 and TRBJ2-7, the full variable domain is DGGITQSPKYLFRKEGQNVTLSCEQNLNHDAMYWYRQDPGQGLRLIYYSQIVNDFQKGDIAEGYSVSREKKESFPLTVTSAQKNPTAFYLCASSIAGSGVEQYFGPGTRLTVT.

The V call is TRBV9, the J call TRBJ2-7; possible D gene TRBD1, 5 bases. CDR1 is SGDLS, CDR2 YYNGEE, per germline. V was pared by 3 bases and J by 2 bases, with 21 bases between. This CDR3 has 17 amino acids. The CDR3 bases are TGTGCCAGCAGCGCCGCCCCAACATCGACAGTAACCTACGAGCAGTACTTC. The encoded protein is CASSAAPTSTVTYEQYF.

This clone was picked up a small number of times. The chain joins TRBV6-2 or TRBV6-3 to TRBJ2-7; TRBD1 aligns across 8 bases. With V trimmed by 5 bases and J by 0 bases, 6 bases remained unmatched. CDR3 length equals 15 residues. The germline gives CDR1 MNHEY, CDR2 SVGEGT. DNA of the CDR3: TGTGCCAGCAGTCGCCGAGGGACAGGCTCCTACGAGCAGTACTTC. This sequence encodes CASSRRGTGSYEQYF.

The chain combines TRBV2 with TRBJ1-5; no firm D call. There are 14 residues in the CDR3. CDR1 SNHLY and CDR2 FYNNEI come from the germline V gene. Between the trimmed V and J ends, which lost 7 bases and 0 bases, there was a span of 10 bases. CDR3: CASTKTDSNQPQHF. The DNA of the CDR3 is TGTGCCAGCACTAAAACAGATAGCAATCAGCCCCAGCATTTT. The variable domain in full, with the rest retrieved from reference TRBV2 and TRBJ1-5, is EPEVTQTPSHQVTQMGQEVILRCVPISNHLYFYWYRQILGQKVEFLVSFYNNEISEKSEIFDDQFSVERPDGSNFTLKIRSTKLEDSAMYFCASTKTDSNQPQHFGDGTRLSIL.

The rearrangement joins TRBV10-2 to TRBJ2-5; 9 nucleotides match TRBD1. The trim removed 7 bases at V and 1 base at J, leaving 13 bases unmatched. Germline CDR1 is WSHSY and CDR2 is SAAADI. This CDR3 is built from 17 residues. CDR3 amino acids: CASILPRGQGFQETQYF. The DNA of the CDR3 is TGCGCCAGCATCCTCCCTAGGGGACAGGGCTTCCAAGAGACCCAGTACTTC.

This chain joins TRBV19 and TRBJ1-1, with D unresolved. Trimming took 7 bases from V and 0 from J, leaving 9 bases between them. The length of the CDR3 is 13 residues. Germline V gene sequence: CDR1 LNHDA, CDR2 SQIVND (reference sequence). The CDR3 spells CASTKTLNTEAFF. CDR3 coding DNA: TGTGCCAGTACCAAGACACTGAACACTGAAGCTTTCTTT.

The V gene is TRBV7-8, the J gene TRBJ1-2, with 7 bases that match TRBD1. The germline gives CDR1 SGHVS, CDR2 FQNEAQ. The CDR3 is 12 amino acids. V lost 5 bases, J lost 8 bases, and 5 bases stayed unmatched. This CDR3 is CASSQRGGGYTF. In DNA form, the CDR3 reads TGTGCCAGCAGCCAAAGAGGGGGCGGCTACACCTTC.

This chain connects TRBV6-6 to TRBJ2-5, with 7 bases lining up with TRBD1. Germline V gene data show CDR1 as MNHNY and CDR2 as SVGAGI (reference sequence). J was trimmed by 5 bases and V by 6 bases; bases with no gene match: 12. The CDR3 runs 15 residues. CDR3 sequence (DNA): TGTGCCAGCAGCCCCGGGACAGCCCCTGGGGAGACCCAGTACTTC. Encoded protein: CASSPGTAPGETQYF.

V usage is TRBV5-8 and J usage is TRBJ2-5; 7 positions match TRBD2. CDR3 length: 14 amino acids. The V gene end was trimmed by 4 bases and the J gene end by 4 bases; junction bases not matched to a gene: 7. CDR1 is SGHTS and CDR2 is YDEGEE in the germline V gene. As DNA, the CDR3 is TGTGCCAGCAGCCGGACTAGTCTCAGAGAGACCCAGTACTTC. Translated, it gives CASSRTSLRETQYF. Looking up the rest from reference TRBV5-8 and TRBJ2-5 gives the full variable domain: EAGVTQSPTHLIKTRGQQATLRCSPISGHTSVYWYQQALGLGLQFLLWYDEGEERNRGNFPPRFSGRQFPNYSSELNVNALELEDSALYLCASSRTSLRETQYFGPGTRLLVL.

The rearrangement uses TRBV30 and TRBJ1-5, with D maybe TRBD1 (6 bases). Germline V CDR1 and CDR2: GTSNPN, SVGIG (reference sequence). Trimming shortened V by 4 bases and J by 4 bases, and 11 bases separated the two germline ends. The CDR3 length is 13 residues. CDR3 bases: TGTGCCTGGAATCCGGACAGTAATCAGCCCCAGCATTTT. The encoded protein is CAWNPDSNQPQHF.

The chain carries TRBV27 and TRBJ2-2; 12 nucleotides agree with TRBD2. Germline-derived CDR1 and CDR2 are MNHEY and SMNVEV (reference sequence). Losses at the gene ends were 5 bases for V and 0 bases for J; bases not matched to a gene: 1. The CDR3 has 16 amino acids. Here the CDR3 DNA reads TGTGCCAGCAGTCTAGCGGGAGGGACGAACACCGGGGAGCTGTTTTTT. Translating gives CASSLAGGTNTGELFF.

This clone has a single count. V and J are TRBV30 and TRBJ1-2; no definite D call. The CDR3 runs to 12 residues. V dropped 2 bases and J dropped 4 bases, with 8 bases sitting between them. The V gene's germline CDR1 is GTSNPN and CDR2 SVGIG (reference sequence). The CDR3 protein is CAWSSGFYGYTF. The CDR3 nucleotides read TGTGCCTGGAGTTCCGGGTTCTATGGCTACACCTTC.

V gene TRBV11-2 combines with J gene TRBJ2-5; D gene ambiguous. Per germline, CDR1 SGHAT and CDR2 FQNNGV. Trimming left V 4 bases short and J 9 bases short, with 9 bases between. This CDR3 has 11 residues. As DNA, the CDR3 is TGTGCCAGCAGCTCGGTTCGGGCCCAGTACTTC. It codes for CASSSVRAQYF.

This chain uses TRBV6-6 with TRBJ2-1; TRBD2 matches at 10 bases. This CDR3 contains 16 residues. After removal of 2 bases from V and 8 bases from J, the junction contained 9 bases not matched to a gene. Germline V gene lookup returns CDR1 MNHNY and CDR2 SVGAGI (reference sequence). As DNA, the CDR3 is TGTGCCAGCAGTTACCCCGCTAGCGGGAGTATAGATGAGCAGTTCTTC. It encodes CASSYPASGSIDEQFF.

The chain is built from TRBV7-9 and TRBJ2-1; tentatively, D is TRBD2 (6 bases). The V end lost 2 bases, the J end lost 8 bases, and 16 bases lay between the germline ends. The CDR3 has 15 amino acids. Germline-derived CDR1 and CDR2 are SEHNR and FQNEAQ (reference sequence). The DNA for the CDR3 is TGTGCCAGCAGCTTAAGGCGGCTAGCGATCGATGAGCAGTTCTTC. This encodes CASSLRRLAIDEQFF.

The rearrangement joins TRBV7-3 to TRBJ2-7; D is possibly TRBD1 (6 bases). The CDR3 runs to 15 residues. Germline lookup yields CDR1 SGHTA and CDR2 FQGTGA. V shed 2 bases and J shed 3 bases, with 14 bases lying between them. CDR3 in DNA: TGTGCCAGCAGCTTAGGATCTCGACAGGACTACGAGCAGTACTTC. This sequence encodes CASSLGSRQDYEQYF.

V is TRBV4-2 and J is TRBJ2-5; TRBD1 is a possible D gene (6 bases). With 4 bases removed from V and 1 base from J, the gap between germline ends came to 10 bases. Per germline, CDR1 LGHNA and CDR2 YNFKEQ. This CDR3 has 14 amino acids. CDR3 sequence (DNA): TGTGCCAGCAGCCCGGGACAAAGCCAAGAGACCCAGTACTTC. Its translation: CASSPGQSQETQYF.